The clone carrying this T cell receptor beta chain was detected a few times. Its target is not known. The data were obtained in a study of cytomegalovirus exposure and HLA in healthy donors. Study results and limitations: Looking again later, the authors saw that most CMV-associated TCR beta chains seemed HLA-restricted. In a later analysis, parvovirus B19, influenza, CMV and Epstein-Barr virus appeared linked to several top co-occurrence clusters.

The study ran its PCR with 60 Vbeta and 13 Jbeta primers. Clones were sequenced by immunoSEQ multiplex PCR, and TCRdb holds only the in-frame ones, with some missing. The sample lists more than 70,000 clones; roughly 67% were seen once. Germline lookup yields CDR1 SGHDT and CDR2 YYEEEE. This CDR3 contains 14 residues. Between the trimmed V and J ends, which lost 0 bases and 6 bases, there was a span of 13 bases. The genes are TRBV5-6 and TRBJ2-7; D ambiguous. Sequencing was carried out using PBMCs. This sequence originates from a man aged 35-49 years in good health and CMV-seropositive. CDR3 loop: CASSLVIPGGEQYF. The CDR3 DNA reads as TGTGCCAGCAGCTTGGTAATCCCCGGCGGCGAGCAGTACTTC.